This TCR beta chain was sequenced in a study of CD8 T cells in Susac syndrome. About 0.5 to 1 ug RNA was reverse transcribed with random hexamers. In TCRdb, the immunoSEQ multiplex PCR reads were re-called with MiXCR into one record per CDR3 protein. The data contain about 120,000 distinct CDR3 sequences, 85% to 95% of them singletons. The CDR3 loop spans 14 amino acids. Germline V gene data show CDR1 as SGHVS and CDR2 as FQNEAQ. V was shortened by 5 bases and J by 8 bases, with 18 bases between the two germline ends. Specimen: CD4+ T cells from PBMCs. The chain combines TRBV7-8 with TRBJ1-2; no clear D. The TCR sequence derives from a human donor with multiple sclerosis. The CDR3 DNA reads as TGTGCCAGCAGCACACCATCGATCCGTGTGGGCTACACCTTC. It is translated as CASSTPSIRVGYTF.